The next 22 T cell receptor beta chains were all read from a single sample in a study of breast tumors, draining lymph nodes, adjacent tissues. TCRdb recomputed calls from the multiplex PCR reads with MiXCR, one row per CDR3 protein. The table has 25,000 or so distinct CDR3 sequences, around 68% seen once; the top ten hold 20% to 25%. The specimen was tumor-adjacent breast tissue. Source of these receptors: a female donor with breast cancer. Some clones in this sample may be carry-over from other donors' samples.

This clonotype was counted only a few times. The rearrangement joins TRBV11-3 to TRBJ2-1; the D is unclear. The V end was cut by 1 base, the J end by 7 bases, with 11 bases between. The CDR3 totals 14 residues. The germline V gene encodes CDR1 SGHNT and CDR2 YENEEA. In DNA form, the CDR3 reads TGTGCCAGCAGCTTAGTGTCATTGGGTAATGAGCAGTTCTTC. Translating gives CASSLVSLGNEQFF.

This clonotype was seen more than once but under ten times. V gene TRBV5-1 combines with J gene TRBJ2-7; TRBD2 matches 14 bases. Per the germline V gene, CDR1 is SGHRS and CDR2 is YFSETQ. This CDR3 contains 15 residues. Unmatched junction bases numbered 4, after V lost 5 bases and J lost 3 bases. CDR3 residues: CASRDGTSGSYEQYF. In DNA form, the CDR3 reads TGCGCCAGCAGGGATGGGACTAGCGGGAGCTACGAGCAGTACTTC.

The rearrangement joins TRBV20-1 to TRBJ2-7, with a tentative D call TRBD1 (6 bases). The CDR3 spans 13 residues. Germline V CDR1 and CDR2: DFQATT, SNEGSKA (reference sequence). The V end lost 5 bases, the J end lost 1 base, and 12 bases lay between the germline ends. In DNA form, the CDR3 reads TGCAGTGCTTATGACAGGCCATCCTACGAGCAGTACTTC. Translated: CSAYDRPSYEQYF.

The J gene is TRBJ1-6, the V gene TRBV20-1, with a possible D match to TRBD1 (5 bases). Per the germline V gene, CDR1 is DFQATT and CDR2 is SNEGSKA (reference sequence). Trimming left V 5 bases short and J 9 bases short, with 8 bases between. The CDR3 has 11 residues. The CDR3 reads CSAGGSSPLHF. CDR3 bases: TGCAGTGCTGGGGGGTCTTCACCCCTCCACTTT.

This clonotype was observed many times. The chain uses TRBV11-2 and TRBJ2-3; no definite D call. From germline, CDR1 is SGHAT and CDR2 FQNNGV. V lost 5 bases and J lost 2, with 8 bases in between. The CDR3 is 13 amino acids. CDR3 amino acids: CASSTQYTDTQYF. The DNA for the CDR3 is TGTGCCAGCAGCACTCAATACACAGATACGCAGTATTTT.

The chain has TRBV25-1 and TRBJ2-1, with D perhaps TRBD2 (5 bases). CDR3 length: 15 residues. Germline values: CDR1 MGHDK, CDR2 SYGVNS. Trimming removed 1 base from V and 5 bases from J, with 12 bases in between. DNA of the CDR3: TGTGCCAGCAGTGAATCGAGGGTAATCAACAATGAGCAGTTCTTC. It is translated as CASSESRVINNEQFF.

The chain recombines TRBV5-4 with TRBJ1-2, with 8 bases fitting TRBD1. Per the germline V gene, CDR1 is SGHNT and CDR2 is YYREEE (reference sequence). The CDR3 runs 15 residues. V dropped 3 bases and J dropped 3; count of bases not matched to a gene: 7. The CDR3 DNA sequence: TGTGCCAGCAGCTCTCCGGGACAGGAAGACTATGGCTACACCTTC. Translating it yields CASSSPGQEDYGYTF.

This clonotype is categorized as medium-sized (0.01 to 0.1%). The chain links TRBV6-6 to TRBJ1-5; TRBD1 is a possible D gene (6 bases). The germline gives CDR1 MNHNY, CDR2 SVGAGI (reference sequence). The V end lost 0 bases, the J end lost 0 bases, and 15 bases lay between the germline ends. The CDR3 sequence is 18 residues long. The CDR3 reads CASSYSNRRGYSNQPQHF. The CDR3 nucleotides are TGTGCCAGCAGTTACTCGAATCGCAGGGGTTATAGCAATCAGCCCCAGCATTTT.

The J gene is TRBJ1-2, the V gene TRBV5-5; D is undetermined. CDR3 length: 10 residues. Germline loops: CDR1 SGHKS, CDR2 YYEKEE (reference sequence). V shed 2 bases and J shed 8 bases, with 4 bases lying between them. In DNA, the CDR3 is TGTGCCAGCAGCTTTAGCGGCTACACCTTC. Its translation is CASSFSGYTF.

The chain employs TRBV2 and TRBJ2-1; D assignment may be TRBD1 or TRBD2 (6 bases each). V gave up 2 bases and J gave up 5 bases, with 13 bases separating them. The CDR3 is made up of 15 amino acids. CDR1 is SNHLY, CDR2 FYNNEI, per germline. The CDR3 loop reads CASSEMGGAHNEQFF. As DNA, the CDR3 is TGTGCCAGCAGTGAAATGGGGGGCGCGCACAATGAGCAGTTCTTC.

As concerns this clonotype: This CDR3 is missing its conserved last phenylalanine or tryptophan, likely due to a read error. This chain joins TRBV6-6 and TRBJ1-2, with a possible D match to TRBD1 (5 bases). Trimming pared 2 bases from V and 7 bases from J, leaving 14 bases between. CDR1 MNHNY and CDR2 SVGAGI come from the germline V gene (reference sequence). The CDR3 spans 14 residues. The CDR3, as DNA: TGTGCCAGCAGTTACCAGAGGGGACGCGTTGGCTACACCATC. Its translation: CASSYQRGRVGYTI.

This clonotype is judged medium-sized (0.01 to 0.1%). The genes are TRBV5-8 and TRBJ1-6, with unresolved D. The CDR3 spans 17 residues. Deletions cut 2 bases from V and 5 bases from J, with 17 bases between. Per germline, CDR1 SGHTS and CDR2 YDEGEE. The CDR3 reads CASSFDFGFTNNSPLHF. The CDR3 DNA reads as TGTGCCAGCAGCTTCGATTTTGGTTTCACCAATAATTCACCCCTCCACTTT.

The chain links TRBV5-5 to TRBJ2-1, with D uncertain. Germline loops: CDR1 SGHKS, CDR2 YYEKEE (reference sequence). The CDR3 runs 13 residues. Trimming left V 4 bases short and J 7 bases short, with 12 bases between. The CDR3 protein is CASSPIGHNEQFF. For the CDR3, the DNA is TGTGCCAGCAGCCCGATAGGGCATAATGAGCAGTTCTTC.

This clonotype came up once. The CDR3 is CSARGRRSSYEQYF. The CDR3 region has the DNA TGCAGTGCTAGAGGGAGAAGGAGCTCCTACGAGCAGTACTTC. The chain links TRBV20-1 to TRBJ2-7; D unclear. The ends were cut back, 1 base at V and 0 bases at J, with 10 bases in the middle. Germline CDR1 DFQATT, CDR2 SNEGSKA (reference sequence). The CDR3 has 14 amino acids.

In its sample, this clonotype is medium-sized. The chain recombines TRBV5-1 with TRBJ2-1; 7 positions agree with TRBD1. CDR1 is SGHRS, CDR2 YFSETQ, per germline. This CDR3 has 14 amino acids. Germline trimming cut 5 bases from V and 8 bases from J; bases unmatched to any gene: 10. The CDR3 loop is CASSRQGDRDEQFF. CDR3 DNA sequence: TGCGCCAGCAGTAGACAGGGTGATCGCGATGAGCAGTTCTTC.

This clonotype was observed many times. The V call is TRBV18, the J call TRBJ2-7; TRBD1 matches 7 bases. CDR1 is KGHSH, CDR2 LQKENI, per germline. The CDR3 has 13 residues. With 0 bases clipped from V and 4 bases from J, the junction kept 0 bases outside the gene matches. This CDR3 reads CASSPPQGYEQYF. The CDR3 DNA reads as TGTGCCAGCTCACCACCACAGGGGTACGAGCAGTACTTC.

This chain links TRBV29-1 with TRBJ2-7, with D perhaps matching TRBD1 or TRBD2 (6 bases each). The germline CDR1 and CDR2 sequences are SQVTM and ANQGSEA. The CDR3 runs to 12 residues. The V gene lost 6 bases and the J gene lost 3 bases, with 12 bases spanning the gap. The CDR3, as DNA: TGCAGCGTAGCTAAGGGGGGCTACGAGCAGTACTTC. It codes for CSVAKGGYEQYF.

This clonotype was counted between two and nine times. The chain uses TRBV14 and TRBJ2-7; no firm D call. Trimming removed 1 base from V and 4 bases from J, with 14 bases in between. In germline, CDR1 is SGHDN, CDR2 FVKESK. The CDR3 loop spans 15 amino acids. CDR3 sequence: CASSQGRGQAYEQYF. The DNA for the CDR3 is TGTGCCAGCAGCCAAGGGCGAGGCCAAGCATACGAGCAGTACTTC.

The rearrangement joins TRBV11-3 to TRBJ2-3, with no clear D. CDR1 SGHNT and CDR2 YENEEA come from the germline V gene. Trimming removed 0 bases from V and 5 bases from J, with 15 bases in between. This CDR3 has 16 residues. The CDR3 protein is CASSLDFSQGRDTQYF. The CDR3 DNA reads TGTGCCAGCAGCTTAGATTTTAGTCAAGGTCGAGATACGCAGTATTTT.

The chain employs TRBV5-6 and TRBJ2-2; 7 bases agree with TRBD2. The CDR3 has 16 residues. The V gene end was trimmed by 2 bases and the J gene end by 4 bases; junction bases not matched to a gene: 8. Per germline, CDR1 SGHDT and CDR2 YYEEEE. As DNA, the CDR3 is TGTGCCAGCAGCTTAGCTCGGGGAGGGGTCACCGGGGAGCTGTTTTTT. It codes for CASSLARGGVTGELFF.

V gene TRBV30 combines with J gene TRBJ1-5; D is uncertain. Germline V gene sequence: CDR1 GTSNPN, CDR2 SVGIG (reference sequence). This CDR3 is built from 13 residues. V was trimmed by 4 bases and J by 6 bases, leaving 13 bases between them. This chain's CDR3 is CAWNEGAGQPQHF. CDR3 nucleotide sequence: TGTGCCTGGAACGAGGGCGCAGGTCAGCCCCAGCATTTT.

The chain employs TRBV20-1 and TRBJ1-1, with TRBD1 as a possible D gene (6 bases). The CDR3 spans 14 residues. The V end lost 1 base, the J end lost 12 bases, and 21 bases lay between the germline ends. Per germline, CDR1 DFQATT and CDR2 SNEGSKA (reference sequence). Here the CDR3 DNA reads TGCAGTGCTAGAGTCGCGAGGGGGGGGGCAGACTCTTTCTTT. Translated, it gives CSARVARGGADSFF.